Following are 24 T cell receptor beta chains from one sample sequenced in a study of T cell repertoires in cytomegalovirus infection. MiXCR was run by TCRdb on the reads, yielding one entry per CDR3 protein. Of about 310,000 distinct CDR3 sequences in the sample, roughly 25% were seen once. The antigens these receptors bind are not known. The source material was cultured PBMCs, sampled from culture after CMV antigen stimulation. The receptors stem from a human donor in good health (CMV status not recorded). Some clones in this sample may be carry-over from other donors' samples.

V gene TRBV7-9 combines with J gene TRBJ2-7; D perhaps matches TRBD2 (5 bases). V shed 5 bases and J shed 6 bases, with 8 bases lying between them. Germline CDR1 and CDR2: SEHNR and FQNEAQ (reference sequence). The CDR3 extends over 11 amino acids. The CDR3 protein is CASSPGFEQYF. CDR3 sequence (DNA): TGTGCCAGCAGCCCGGGATTCGAGCAGTACTTC.

The rearrangement uses TRBV25-1 and TRBJ2-1, with D perhaps matching TRBD2 (5 bases). The CDR3 spans 16 residues. V was pared by 4 bases and J by 2 bases, with 15 bases between. Germline V lookup: CDR1 MGHDK, CDR2 SYGVNS. In DNA form, the CDR3 reads TGTGCCAGCAGTGGGGCTGCGGGTTCCCCCTACAATGAGCAGTTCTTC. Translating gives CASSGAAGSPYNEQFF.

The genes are TRBV28 and TRBJ2-7; 7 nucleotides match TRBD2. J lost 2 bases, V lost 8 bases, and 12 bases had no gene match. The CDR3 totals 15 residues. Germline CDR1 is MDHEN and CDR2 is SYDVKM. The CDR3 region has the DNA TGTGCCAGCGGCCAAGCGTGGAGCGGGACCTACGAGCAGTACTTC. Translated: CASGQAWSGTYEQYF.

This chain links TRBV12-3 or TRBV12-4 with TRBJ2-3; TRBD2 is a possible D gene (6 bases). V lost 6 bases to trimming and J lost 3 bases, with 16 bases between them. The CDR3 loop spans 15 amino acids. CDR3 bases: TGTGCCAGCAGCTTCGGGGCGGGAACAACAGATACGCAGTATTTT. Translated: CASSFGAGTTDTQYF.

This clonotype was counted only a few times. The chain joins TRBV6-2 or TRBV6-3 to TRBJ1-3; D might be TRBD1 (5 bases). This CDR3 spans 12 amino acids. Per germline, CDR1 MNHEY and CDR2 SVGEGT. V lost 6 bases, J lost 8 bases, and 11 bases lay in between. The CDR3 loop is CASSQTVDTIYF. As DNA, the CDR3 is TGTGCCAGCAGCCAGACAGTGGACACCATATATTTT.

In its sample, this clonotype was seen a few times. The chain uses TRBV20-1 and TRBJ2-1; 14 bases are shared with TRBD2. Germline V CDR1 and CDR2: DFQATT, SNEGSKA (reference sequence). The CDR3 has 14 amino acids. V gave up 5 bases and J gave up 8 bases; unmatched junction bases: 5. In nucleotides, the CDR3 is TGCAGTGCTCAAGTGACTAGCGGGGGGGATGAGCAGTTCTTC. It encodes CSAQVTSGGDEQFF.

The J gene is TRBJ1-6, the V gene TRBV27; D is possibly TRBD1 (5 bases). There are 15 residues in the CDR3. Trimming took off 4 bases at V and 8 bases at J, with 15 bases between the two ends. CDR1 is MNHEY, CDR2 SMNVEV, per germline (reference sequence). This chain's CDR3 is CASSYQTGPHSPLHF. Here the CDR3 DNA reads TGTGCCAGCAGTTACCAAACAGGACCCCATTCACCCCTCCACTTT.

This clonotype has at least ten counts. The rearrangement joins TRBV7-2 to TRBJ1-6; 11 bases map to TRBD1. V dropped 5 bases and J dropped 8; count of bases not matched to a gene: 5. The germline V gene has CDR1 SGHTA and CDR2 FQGNSA. The CDR3 consists of 15 residues. CDR3 DNA: TGTGCCAGCAGCGAGGGGACAGGGGGATATTCACCCCTCCACTTT. Translating it yields CASSEGTGGYSPLHF.

The chain couples TRBV27 to TRBJ2-2; no firm D call. The germline V gene encodes CDR1 MNHEY and CDR2 SMNVEV (reference sequence). The CDR3 length is 14 residues. V shed 4 bases and J shed 4 bases, with 10 bases lying between them. The CDR3 DNA sequence: TGTGCCAGCAGTTGGGGATTGAGCACCGGGGAGCTGTTTTTT. As protein: CASSWGLSTGELFF.

This clonotype came up a few times. The rearrangement links TRBV5-6 to TRBJ2-3, with D perhaps given as TRBD1 or TRBD2 (5 bases each). The germline V gene has CDR1 SGHDT and CDR2 YYEEEE. The V gene lost 4 bases and the J gene lost 4 bases, with 28 bases spanning the gap. The CDR3 runs 19 residues. Here the CDR3 reads CASSTNPRRQGVTADTQYF. CDR3 in DNA: TGTGCCAGCAGCACCAACCCGAGGAGGCAGGGTGTGACCGCAGATACGCAGTATTTT.

In its sample, this clonotype was seen many times. As DNA, the CDR3 is TGTGCCACCGGGAAGGGTAGCACAGATACGCAGTATTTT. Its protein is CATGKGSTDTQYF. The rearrangement links TRBV7-3 to TRBJ2-3; D is possibly TRBD2 (5 bases). Trimming shortened V by 10 bases and J by 0 bases, and 11 bases separated the two germline ends. This CDR3 is 13 amino acids long. CDR1 is SGHTA, CDR2 FQGTGA, per germline.

The DNA of the CDR3 is TGCAGTGCTCTTATTTCTCCAGATCAGCCCCAGCATTTT. It translates to CSALISPDQPQHF. The V and J genes are TRBV20-1 and TRBJ1-5, with D unclear. This CDR3 contains 13 residues. Trimming removed 5 bases at V and 5 bases at J, with 13 bases between. The germline CDR1 and CDR2 sequences are DFQATT and SNEGSKA (reference sequence).

In its sample, this clonotype was seen a few times. This chain joins TRBV28 and TRBJ1-2; D unresolved. CDR1 and CDR2 (germline): MDHEN, SYDVKM. CDR3 length equals 14 residues. The V and J ends lost 6 bases and 8 bases respectively, with 19 bases between them. This CDR3 reads CASRNGKIGRGYTF. CDR3 in DNA: TGTGCCAGCAGGAACGGGAAGATCGGAAGAGGCTACACCTTC.

The chain carries TRBV19 and TRBJ1-1, with D perhaps matching TRBD1 (5 bases). Germline V lookup: CDR1 LNHDA, CDR2 SQIVND (reference sequence). This CDR3 contains 14 residues. The chain's CDR3 is CAVAGPIMNTEAFF. In DNA, the CDR3 is TGTGCAGTCGCAGGGCCGATTATGAACACTGAAGCTTTCTTT.

The chain uses TRBV6-2 or TRBV6-3 and TRBJ2-1, with D possibly being TRBD2 (6 bases). In germline, CDR1 is MNHEY, CDR2 SVGEGT. The CDR3 spans 14 residues. The germline V and J ends were trimmed by 4 bases and 5 bases, with 12 bases remaining between them. CDR3 residues: CASSWGGPNNEQFF. DNA for the CDR3: TGTGCCAGCAGTTGGGGAGGACCTAACAATGAGCAGTTCTTC.

This clonotype was picked up many times. V is TRBV7-3 and J is TRBJ2-1, with 9 bases identical to TRBD2. V shed 5 bases, J shed 1 base, and the junction held 9 bases outside the gene matches. The CDR3 consists of 17 residues. The V gene's germline CDR1 is SGHTA and CDR2 FQGTGA. The CDR3 sequence: CASSLEGGRGSYNEQFF. The CDR3, as DNA: TGTGCCAGCAGCCTAGAGGGCGGGAGGGGGTCCTACAATGAGCAGTTCTTC. The full variable domain, rest sourced from reference TRBV7-3 and TRBJ2-1, is GAGVSQTPSNKVTEKGKYVELRCDPISGHTALYWYRQSLGQGPEFLIYFQGTGAADDSGLPNDRFFAVRPEGSVSTLKIQRTERGDSAVYLCASSLEGGRGSYNEQFFGPGTRLTVL.

The chain combines TRBV27 with TRBJ1-5, with 7 positions matching TRBD1. Germline V CDR1 and CDR2: MNHEY, SMNVEV (reference sequence). The CDR3 has 16 residues. V shed 5 bases, J shed 2 bases, and the junction held 9 bases outside the gene matches. CDR3 loop: CASSHGTASGNQPQHF. The CDR3, as DNA: TGTGCCAGCAGTCACGGGACAGCCTCGGGCAATCAGCCCCAGCATTTT.

There are many counts of this clonotype. The chain uses TRBV7-2 and TRBJ1-1; D is perhaps TRBD1 (6 bases). Germline CDR1 and CDR2: SGHTA and FQGNSA. The CDR3 spans 14 residues. With 3 bases removed from V and 4 bases from J, the gap between germline ends came to 12 bases. The CDR3 DNA is TGTGCCAGCAGCTTTACGGGGGCCATCACTGAAGCTTTCTTT. Translated, it gives CASSFTGAITEAFF.

This clonotype was seen a few times. CDR3 sequence: CASSFYQGTDEQFF. The DNA for the CDR3 is TGTGCCAGCAGTTTTTACCAGGGGACGGATGAGCAGTTCTTC. The chain carries TRBV12-3 or TRBV12-4 and TRBJ2-1; possible D gene TRBD1, 6 bases. CDR3 size: 14 residues. Trimming cost V 3 bases and J 8 bases, with 14 bases left between them.

For the CDR3, the DNA is TGTGCCAGCAGCACCACAGGGTTGACCAAAAACATTCAGTACTTC. Translating it yields CASSTTGLTKNIQYF. V usage is TRBV7-6 and J usage is TRBJ2-4; perhaps TRBD1 as D (6 bases). There are 15 residues in the CDR3. The germline V and J ends were trimmed by 5 bases and 2 bases, with 13 bases remaining between them. Germline CDR1 reads SGHVS; CDR2 reads FNYEAQ.

The chain has TRBV6-5 and TRBJ1-4; D is ambiguous. V was pared by 0 bases and J by 8 bases, with 7 bases between. Germline V gives CDR1 MNHEY, CDR2 SVGAGI. The CDR3 length is 13 residues. The CDR3 sequence is CASSYSIREKLFF. The CDR3 coding sequence is TGTGCCAGCAGTTACTCAATCAGGGAAAAACTGTTTTTT.

This clonotype was found a few times. This rearrangement joins TRBV7-2 to TRBJ2-7; D possibly uses TRBD1 or TRBD2 (6 bases each). This CDR3 is built from 15 residues. Germline V gene lookup returns CDR1 SGHTA and CDR2 FQGNSA. V was cut by 5 bases and J by 3 bases, with 17 bases left in between. The CDR3 coding sequence is TGTGCCAGCAGCAGGGGGGCTAGCTTGTTCTACGAGCAGTACGTC. It specifies CASSRGASLFYEQYV.

The J gene is TRBJ2-5, the V gene TRBV20-1, with a possible D match to TRBD2 (5 bases). Germline V lookup: CDR1 DFQATT, CDR2 SNEGSKA (reference sequence). CDR3 length: 15 amino acids. The V end was cut by 0 bases, the J end by 3 bases, with 14 bases between. The CDR3 DNA follows: TGCAGTGCTAGAGACGGATACAACGGGGAAGAGACCCAGTACTTC. Translating gives CSARDGYNGEETQYF.

The sample holds many counts of this clonotype. The V gene is TRBV12-3 or TRBV12-4, the J gene TRBJ1-1; no clear D. The V end lost 3 bases, the J end lost 0 bases, and 5 bases lay between the germline ends. The CDR3 spans 13 residues. This CDR3 is CASSLRVNTEAFF. In nucleotides, the CDR3 is TGTGCCAGCAGTTTGAGGGTGAACACTGAAGCTTTCTTT.